This paragraph reports one T cell receptor (beta chain). This clonotype came up many times. Which antigen it targets is not known. It has no much larger one-base neighbor in the sample; base qualities were not kept. This record belongs to a study of CD8 T cells in ankylosing spondylitis (dated by TCRdb to 2016 to 2017). Describing the broader study: To find TCR variants linked to disease, the study profiled T cell receptor beta repertoires in ankylosing spondylitis patients and healthy donors. The full study cohort comprised 20 to 30 ankylosing spondylitis patients and around 100 healthy donors. Peripheral blood was sampled, and synovial fluid was additionally collected from ankylosing spondylitis patients. Study-wide findings and limitations: A TCR beta motif of about 8 highly homologous amino acid variants appeared characteristic of blood from ankylosing spondylitis patients. Some of the motif variants had been reported before in the synovial fluid and blood of reactive arthritis patients, a finding that suggests common disease-initiation mechanisms. In peripheral blood, the disease-linked clones were found at relatively low frequencies and had a CD8+ phenotype. The disease-linked clones were reported as significantly enriched in matched synovial fluid samples from ankylosing spondylitis patients.

Sequencing relied on an Illumina HiSeq 2500. Quantitative 5'-RACE with molecular barcodes was used to prepare TCR beta libraries. Per the original workflow: A new computational method based on a probabilistic model of VDJ rearrangement was used to identify disease-linked TCR variants. The raw public reads went through TCRdb reprocessing: fastp at Q25, MiXCR clone calling, in-frame beta chains kept. Entries that share a CDR3 protein sequence are merged under the most common genes and DNA. None of the V and J calls come from the authors' own analysis; TCRdb made them. For this sample there are around 450,000 distinct CDR3 sequences; roughly a quarter appear just once. Roughly 0.8% of the sample is in the top ten clones. The cysteine opens and the phenylalanine closes a CDR3 of 13 amino acids. Only the CDR3 DNA is retained, 39 bases long and in frame from the first base. From a lookup of the germline V gene, CDR1 and CDR2 are ENHRY and SYGVKD. A distance of 11 bases separates the germline ends of V and J, which lose 6 bases and 3 bases respectively.

The chain uses TRBV10-3 and TRBJ1-1, with TRBD1 tentatively as D gene (6 bases match). The receptor's source is a male donor with ankylosing spondylitis. The sequenced sample consisted of blood, either unsorted or a sorted T cell fraction (not recorded which). The sequenced DNA is TGTGCCATCAGCGGGGAGGGGGACACTGAAGCTTTCTTT. Protein translation: CAISGEGDTEAFF.